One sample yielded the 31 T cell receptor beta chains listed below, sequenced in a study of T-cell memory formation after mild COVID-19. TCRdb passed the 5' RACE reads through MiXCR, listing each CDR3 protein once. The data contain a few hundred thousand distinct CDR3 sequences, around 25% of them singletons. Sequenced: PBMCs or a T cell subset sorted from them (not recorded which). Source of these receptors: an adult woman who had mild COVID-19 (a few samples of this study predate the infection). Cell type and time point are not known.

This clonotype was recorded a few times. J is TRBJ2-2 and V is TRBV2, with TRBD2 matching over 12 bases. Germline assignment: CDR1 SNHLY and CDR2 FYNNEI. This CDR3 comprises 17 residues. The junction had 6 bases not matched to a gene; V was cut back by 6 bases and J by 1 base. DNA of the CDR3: TGTGCCAGCAGAGAAAGACTAGCGGGAGTGAACACCGGGGAGCTGTTTTTT. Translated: CASRERLAGVNTGELFF.

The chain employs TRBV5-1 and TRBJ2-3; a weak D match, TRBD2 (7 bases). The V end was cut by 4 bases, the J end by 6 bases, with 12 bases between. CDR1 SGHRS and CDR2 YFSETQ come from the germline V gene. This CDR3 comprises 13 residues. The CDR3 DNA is TGCGCCAGCAGCACCGGGGGGCAGGATACGCAGTATTTT. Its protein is CASSTGGQDTQYF.

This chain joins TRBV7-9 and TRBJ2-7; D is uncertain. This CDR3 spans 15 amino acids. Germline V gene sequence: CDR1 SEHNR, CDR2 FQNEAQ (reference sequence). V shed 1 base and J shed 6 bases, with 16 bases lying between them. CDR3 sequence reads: CASSLGRNLVGEQYF. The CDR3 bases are TGTGCCAGCAGCTTAGGGCGGAACCTCGTGGGCGAGCAGTACTTC.

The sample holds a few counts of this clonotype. This CDR3 reads CASSRQGSKANYGYTF. Here the CDR3 DNA reads TGTGCCAGCAGTCGACAAGGGAGTAAAGCTAACTATGGCTACACCTTC. The chain uses TRBV12-3 or TRBV12-4 and TRBJ1-2; the D is unclear. The CDR3 covers 16 residues. Trimming took off 5 bases at V and 0 bases at J, with 16 bases between the two ends.

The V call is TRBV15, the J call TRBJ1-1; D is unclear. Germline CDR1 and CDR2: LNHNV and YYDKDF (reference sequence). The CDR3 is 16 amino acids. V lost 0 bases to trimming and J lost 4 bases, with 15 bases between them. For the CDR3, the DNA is TGTGCCACCAGCAGAGATGGGGTCAGACCAGGCACTGAAGCTTTCTTT. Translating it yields CATSRDGVRPGTEAFF.

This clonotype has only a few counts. The CDR3 reads CASSSPLTSGSSDEQYF. In DNA, the CDR3 is TGTGCCAGCAGTTCCCCCCTCACTAGCGGGAGTTCGGACGAGCAGTACTTC. V usage is TRBV28 and J usage is TRBJ2-7; the match to TRBD2 covers 11 bases. The CDR3 runs 17 residues. Trimming cost V 4 bases and J 5 bases; bases outside gene matches: 13. Looked up from germline, CDR1 is MDHEN and CDR2 is SYDVKM.

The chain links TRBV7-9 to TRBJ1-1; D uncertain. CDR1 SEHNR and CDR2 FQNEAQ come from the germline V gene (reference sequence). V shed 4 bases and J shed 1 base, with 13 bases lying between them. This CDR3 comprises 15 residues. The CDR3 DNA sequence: TGTGCCAGCAGCTCCACAAGGCGGACGAACACTGAAGCTTTCTTT. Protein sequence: CASSSTRRTNTEAFF.

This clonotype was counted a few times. The CDR3 DNA reads as TGCAGCGGTCAGGGAGAAGATGGGGCCAACGTCCTGACTTTC. Amino acid sequence: CSGQGEDGANVLTF. The chain links TRBV29-1 to TRBJ2-6; perhaps D is TRBD1 or TRBD2 (5 bases each). This CDR3 spans 14 amino acids. The germline V and J ends were trimmed by 7 bases and 3 bases, with 13 bases remaining between them. The germline V gene has CDR1 SQVTM and CDR2 ANQGSEA.

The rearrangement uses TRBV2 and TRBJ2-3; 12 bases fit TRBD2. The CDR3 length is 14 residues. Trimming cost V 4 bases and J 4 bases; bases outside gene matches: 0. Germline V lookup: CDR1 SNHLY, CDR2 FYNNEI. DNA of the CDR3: TGTGCCAGCAGTGCTAGCGGGGGGGCAGATACGCAGTATTTT. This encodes CASSASGGADTQYF.

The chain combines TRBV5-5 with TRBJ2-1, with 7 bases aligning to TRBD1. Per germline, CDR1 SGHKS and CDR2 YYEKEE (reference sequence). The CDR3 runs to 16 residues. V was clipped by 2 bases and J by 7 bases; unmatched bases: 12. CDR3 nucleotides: TGTGCCAGCAGCTTCGATGGGAGACAGGGCCTGAATGAGCAGTTCTTC. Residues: CASSFDGRQGLNEQFF.

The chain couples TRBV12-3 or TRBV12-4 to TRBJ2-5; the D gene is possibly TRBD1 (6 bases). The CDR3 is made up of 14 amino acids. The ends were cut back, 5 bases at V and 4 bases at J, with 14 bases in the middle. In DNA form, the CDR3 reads TGTGCCAGCAGTGGTAAGGGGGTTCGAGAGACCCAGTACTTC. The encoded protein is CASSGKGVRETQYF.

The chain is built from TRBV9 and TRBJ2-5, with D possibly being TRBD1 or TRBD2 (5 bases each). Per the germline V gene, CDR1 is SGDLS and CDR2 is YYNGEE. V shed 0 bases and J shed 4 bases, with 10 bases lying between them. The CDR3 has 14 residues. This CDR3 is CASSVDSGGETQYF. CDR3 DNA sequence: TGTGCCAGCAGCGTAGACAGTGGGGGAGAGACCCAGTACTTC.

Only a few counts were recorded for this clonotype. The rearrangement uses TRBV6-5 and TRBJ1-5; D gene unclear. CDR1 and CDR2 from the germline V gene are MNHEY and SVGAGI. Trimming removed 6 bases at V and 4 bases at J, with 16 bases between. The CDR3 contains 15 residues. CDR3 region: CASRGPGGGNQPQHF. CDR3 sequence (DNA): TGTGCCAGCAGAGGCCCGGGAGGTGGTAATCAGCCCCAGCATTTT.

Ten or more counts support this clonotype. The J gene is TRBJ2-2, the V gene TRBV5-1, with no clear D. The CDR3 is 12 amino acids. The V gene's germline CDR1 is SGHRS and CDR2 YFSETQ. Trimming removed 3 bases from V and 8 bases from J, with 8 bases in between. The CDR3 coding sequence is TGCGCCAGCAGCTCGACCGGTGGGGAGCTGTTTTTT. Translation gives CASSSTGGELFF.

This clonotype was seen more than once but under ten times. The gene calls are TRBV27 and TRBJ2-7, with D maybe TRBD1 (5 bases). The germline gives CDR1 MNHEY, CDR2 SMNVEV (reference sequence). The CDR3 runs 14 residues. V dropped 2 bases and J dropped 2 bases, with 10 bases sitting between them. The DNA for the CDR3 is TGTGCCAGCAGTTTAAAGGGGTTTGCCTACGAGCAGTACTTC. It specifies CASSLKGFAYEQYF.

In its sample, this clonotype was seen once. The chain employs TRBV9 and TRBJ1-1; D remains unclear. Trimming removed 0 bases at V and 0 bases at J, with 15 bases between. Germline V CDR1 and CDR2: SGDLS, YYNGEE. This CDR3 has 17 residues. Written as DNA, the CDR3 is TGTGCCAGCAGCGTAGCCCCAGTGGGGTCCATGAACACTGAAGCTTTCTTT. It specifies CASSVAPVGSMNTEAFF.

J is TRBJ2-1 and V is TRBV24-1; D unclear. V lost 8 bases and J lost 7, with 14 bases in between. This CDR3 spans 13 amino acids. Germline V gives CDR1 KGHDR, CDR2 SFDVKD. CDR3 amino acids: CATTGPLQNEQFF. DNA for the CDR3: TGTGCCACCACAGGTCCTCTACAGAATGAGCAGTTCTTC.

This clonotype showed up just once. The CDR3 loop is CSAGRTGGLWTEAFF. As DNA, the CDR3 is TGCAGTGCTGGTAGGACAGGGGGATTGTGGACTGAAGCTTTCTTT. The rearrangement uses TRBV20-1 and TRBJ1-1, with TRBD1 matching over 10 bases. This CDR3 is 15 amino acids long. V lost 5 bases, J lost 5 bases, and 11 bases stayed unmatched. Germline V gene sequence: CDR1 DFQATT, CDR2 SNEGSKA (reference sequence).

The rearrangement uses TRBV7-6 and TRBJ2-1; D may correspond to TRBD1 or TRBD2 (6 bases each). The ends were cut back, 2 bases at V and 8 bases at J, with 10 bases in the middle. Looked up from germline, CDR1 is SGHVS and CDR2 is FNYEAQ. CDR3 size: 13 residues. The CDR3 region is CASSLYREDEQFF. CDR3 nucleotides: TGTGCCAGCAGCTTATACAGGGAGGATGAGCAGTTCTTC.

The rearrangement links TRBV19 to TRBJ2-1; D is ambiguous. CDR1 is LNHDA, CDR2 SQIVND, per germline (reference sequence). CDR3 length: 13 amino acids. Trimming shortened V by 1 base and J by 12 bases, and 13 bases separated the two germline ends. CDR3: CASSIGRGQRQFF. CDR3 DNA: TGTGCCAGTAGTATAGGGAGAGGCCAAAGGCAGTTCTTC.

CDR3: CASSQDSSLSYNEQFF. The CDR3 coding sequence is TGCGCCAGCAGCCAAGATAGTAGCTTATCCTACAATGAGCAGTTCTTC. This chain uses TRBV4-3 with TRBJ2-1, with D unclear. Germline V gene sequence: CDR1 LGHNA, CDR2 YSLEER. The CDR3 consists of 16 residues. The V end was cut by 0 bases, the J end by 1 base, with 10 bases between.

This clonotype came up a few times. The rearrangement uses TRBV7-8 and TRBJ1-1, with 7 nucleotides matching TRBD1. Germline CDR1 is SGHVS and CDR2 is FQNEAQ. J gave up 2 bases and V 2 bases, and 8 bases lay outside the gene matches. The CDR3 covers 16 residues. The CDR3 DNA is TGTGCCAGCAGCTTATCCTCTTGGGACAGCAACACTGAAGCTTTCTTT. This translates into CASSLSSWDSNTEAFF. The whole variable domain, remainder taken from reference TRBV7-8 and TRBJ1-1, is GAGVSQSPRYKVAKRGQDVALRCDPISGHVSLFWYQQALGQGPEFLTYFQNEAQLDKSGLPSDRFFAERPEGSVSTLKIQRTQQEDSAVYLCASSLSSWDSNTEAFFGQGTRLTVV.

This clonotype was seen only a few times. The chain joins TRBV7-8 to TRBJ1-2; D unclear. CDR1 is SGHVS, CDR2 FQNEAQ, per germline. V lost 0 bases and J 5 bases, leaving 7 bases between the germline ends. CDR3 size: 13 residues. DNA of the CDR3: TGTGCCAGCAGCTTAGCAGACGCTTATGGCTACACCTTC. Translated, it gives CASSLADAYGYTF. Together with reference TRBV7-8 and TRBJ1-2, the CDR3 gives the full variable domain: GAGVSQSPRYKVAKRGQDVALRCDPISGHVSLFWYQQALGQGPEFLTYFQNEAQLDKSGLPSDRFFAERPEGSVSTLKIQRTQQEDSAVYLCASSLADAYGYTFGSGTRLTVV.

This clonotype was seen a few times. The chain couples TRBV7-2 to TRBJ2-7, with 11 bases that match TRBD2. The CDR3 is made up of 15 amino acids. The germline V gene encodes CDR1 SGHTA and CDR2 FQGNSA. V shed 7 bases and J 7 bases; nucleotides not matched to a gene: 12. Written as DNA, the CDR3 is TGTGCCAGCACAACTACTAGCGGGAGTCGGAGGGAGCAGTACTTC. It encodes CASTTTSGSRREQYF.

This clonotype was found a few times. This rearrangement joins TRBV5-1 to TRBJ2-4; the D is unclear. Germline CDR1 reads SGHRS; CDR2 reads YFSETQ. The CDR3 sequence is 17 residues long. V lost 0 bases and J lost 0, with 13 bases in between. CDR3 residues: CASSLDWVTLAKNIQYF. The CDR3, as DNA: TGCGCCAGCAGCTTGGATTGGGTAACCTTAGCCAAAAACATTCAGTACTTC.

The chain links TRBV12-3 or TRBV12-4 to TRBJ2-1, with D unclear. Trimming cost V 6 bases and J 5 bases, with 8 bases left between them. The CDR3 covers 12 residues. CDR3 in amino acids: CASRGGNNEQFF. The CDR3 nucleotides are TGTGCCAGCAGGGGTGGAAACAATGAGCAGTTCTTC.

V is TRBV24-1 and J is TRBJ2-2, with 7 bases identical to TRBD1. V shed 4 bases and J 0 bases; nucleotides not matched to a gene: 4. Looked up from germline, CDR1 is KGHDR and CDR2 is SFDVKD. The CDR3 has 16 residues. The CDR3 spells CATSDPDRANTGELFF. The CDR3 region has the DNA TGTGCCACCAGTGACCCCGACAGGGCGAACACCGGGGAGCTGTTTTTT.

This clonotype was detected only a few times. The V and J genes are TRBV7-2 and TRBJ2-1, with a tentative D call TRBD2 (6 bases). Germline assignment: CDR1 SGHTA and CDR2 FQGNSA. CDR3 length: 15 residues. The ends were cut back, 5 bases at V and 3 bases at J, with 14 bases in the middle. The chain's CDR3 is CASSLFSSDYNEQFF. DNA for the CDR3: TGTGCCAGCAGCCTTTTCTCTAGCGACTACAATGAGCAGTTCTTC.

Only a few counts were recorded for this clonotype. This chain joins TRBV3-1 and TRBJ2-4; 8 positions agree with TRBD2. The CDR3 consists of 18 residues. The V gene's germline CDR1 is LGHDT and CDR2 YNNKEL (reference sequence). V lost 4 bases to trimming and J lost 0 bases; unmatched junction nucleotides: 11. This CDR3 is CASSLSGLASQAKNIQYF. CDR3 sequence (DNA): TGTGCCAGCAGCCTGTCCGGACTAGCCAGCCAAGCCAAAAACATTCAGTACTTC.

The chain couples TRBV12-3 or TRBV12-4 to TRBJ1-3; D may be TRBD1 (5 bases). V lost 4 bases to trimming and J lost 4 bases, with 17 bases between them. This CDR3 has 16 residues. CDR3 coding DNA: TGTGCCAGCAGTTCGACATCGTGGGACGTCGGAAACACCATATATTTT. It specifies CASSSTSWDVGNTIYF.

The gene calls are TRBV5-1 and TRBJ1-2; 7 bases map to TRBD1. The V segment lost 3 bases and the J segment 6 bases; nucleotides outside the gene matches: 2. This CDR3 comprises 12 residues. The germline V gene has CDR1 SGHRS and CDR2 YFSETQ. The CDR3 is CASSWDRHGYTF. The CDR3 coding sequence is TGCGCCAGCAGCTGGGACAGACATGGCTACACCTTC. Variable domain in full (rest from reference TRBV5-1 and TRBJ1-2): KAGVTQTPRYLIKTRGQQVTLSCSPISGHRSVSWYQQTPGQGLQFLFEYFSETQRNKGNFPGRFSGRQFSNSRSEMNVSTLELGDSALYLCASSWDRHGYTFGSGTRLTVV.